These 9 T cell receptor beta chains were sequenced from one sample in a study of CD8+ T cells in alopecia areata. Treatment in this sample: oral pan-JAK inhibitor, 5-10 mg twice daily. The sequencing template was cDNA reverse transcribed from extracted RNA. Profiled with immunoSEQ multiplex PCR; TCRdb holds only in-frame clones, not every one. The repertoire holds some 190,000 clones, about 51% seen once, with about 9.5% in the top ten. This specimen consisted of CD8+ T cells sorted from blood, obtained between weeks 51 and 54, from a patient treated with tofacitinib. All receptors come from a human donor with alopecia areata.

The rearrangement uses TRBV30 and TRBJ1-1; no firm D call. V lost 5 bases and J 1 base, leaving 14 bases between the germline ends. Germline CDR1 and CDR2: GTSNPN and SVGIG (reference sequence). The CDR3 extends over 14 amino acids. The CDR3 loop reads CAWHPATGNTEAFF. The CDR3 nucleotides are TGTGCCTGGCACCCCGCGACGGGGAACACTGAAGCTTTCTTT.

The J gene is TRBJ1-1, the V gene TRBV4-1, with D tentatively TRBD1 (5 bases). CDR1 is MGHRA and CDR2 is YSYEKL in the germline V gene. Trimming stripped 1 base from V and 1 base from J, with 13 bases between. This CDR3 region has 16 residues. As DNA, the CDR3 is TGCGCCAGCAGCCAAGGGGGGATTCGAGGGAACACTGAAGCTTTCTTT. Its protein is CASSQGGIRGNTEAFF.

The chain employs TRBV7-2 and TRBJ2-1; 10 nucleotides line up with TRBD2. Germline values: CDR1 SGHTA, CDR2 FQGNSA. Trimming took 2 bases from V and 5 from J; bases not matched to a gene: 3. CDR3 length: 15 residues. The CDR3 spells CASSLQAGGDNEQFF. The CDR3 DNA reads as TGTGCCAGCAGCTTACAAGCGGGGGGGGACAATGAGCAGTTCTTC. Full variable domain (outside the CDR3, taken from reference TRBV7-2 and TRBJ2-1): GAGVSQSPSNKVTEKGKDVELRCDPISGHTALYWYRQSLGQGLEFLIYFQGNSAPDKSGLPSDRFSAERTGGSVSTLTIQRTQQEDSAVYLCASSLQAGGDNEQFFGPGTRLTVL.

The CDR3 nucleotides are TGCAGCGTCTTTACGGTCGAGGGTTACACAGATACGCAGTATTTT. Translating it yields CSVFTVEGYTDTQYF. The chain recombines TRBV29-1 with TRBJ2-3; tentative D call: TRBD2 (5 bases). The germline V gene encodes CDR1 SQVTM and CDR2 ANQGSEA. The V and J ends lost 6 bases and 2 bases respectively, with 18 bases between them. This CDR3 has 15 residues.

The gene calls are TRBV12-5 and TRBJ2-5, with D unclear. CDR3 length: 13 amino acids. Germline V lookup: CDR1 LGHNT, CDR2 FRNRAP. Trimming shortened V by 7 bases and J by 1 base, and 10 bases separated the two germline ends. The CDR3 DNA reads TGTGCTAGTGCCGACACCATCCAAGAGACCCAGTACTTC. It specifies CASADTIQETQYF.

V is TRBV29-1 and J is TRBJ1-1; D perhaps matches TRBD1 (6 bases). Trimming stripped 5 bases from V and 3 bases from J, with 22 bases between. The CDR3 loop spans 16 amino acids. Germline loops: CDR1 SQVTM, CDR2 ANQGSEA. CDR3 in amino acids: CSVSRAPYRVDTEAFF. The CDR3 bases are TGCAGCGTTTCCCGGGCCCCTTACAGGGTGGACACTGAAGCTTTCTTT.

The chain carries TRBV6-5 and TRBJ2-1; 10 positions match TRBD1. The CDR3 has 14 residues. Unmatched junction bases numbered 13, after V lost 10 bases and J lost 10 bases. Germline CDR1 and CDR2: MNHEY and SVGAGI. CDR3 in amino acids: CATRRTGGEWEQFF. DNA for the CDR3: TGTGCCACCAGGCGGACAGGGGGAGAATGGGAGCAGTTCTTC.

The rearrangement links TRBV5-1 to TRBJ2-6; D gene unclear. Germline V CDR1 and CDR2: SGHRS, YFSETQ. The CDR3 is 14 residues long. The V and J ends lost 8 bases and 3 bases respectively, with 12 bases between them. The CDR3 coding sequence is TGCGCCAGTATGGGTGACGGTGGGGCCAACGTCCTGACTTTC. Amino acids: CASMGDGGANVLTF.

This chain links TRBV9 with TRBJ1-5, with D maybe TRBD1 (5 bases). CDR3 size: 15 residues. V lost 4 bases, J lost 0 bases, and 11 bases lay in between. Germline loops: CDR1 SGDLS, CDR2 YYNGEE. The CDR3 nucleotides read TGTGCCAGCAGCCCATCGGGGGTTAGCAATCAGCCCCAGCATTTT. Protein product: CASSPSGVSNQPQHF. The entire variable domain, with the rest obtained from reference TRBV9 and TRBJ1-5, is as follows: DSGVTQTPKHLITATGQRVTLRCSPRSGDLSVYWYQQSLDQGLQFLIQYYNGEERAKGNILERFSAQQFPDLHSELNLSSLELGDSALYFCASSPSGVSNQPQHFGDGTRLSIL.